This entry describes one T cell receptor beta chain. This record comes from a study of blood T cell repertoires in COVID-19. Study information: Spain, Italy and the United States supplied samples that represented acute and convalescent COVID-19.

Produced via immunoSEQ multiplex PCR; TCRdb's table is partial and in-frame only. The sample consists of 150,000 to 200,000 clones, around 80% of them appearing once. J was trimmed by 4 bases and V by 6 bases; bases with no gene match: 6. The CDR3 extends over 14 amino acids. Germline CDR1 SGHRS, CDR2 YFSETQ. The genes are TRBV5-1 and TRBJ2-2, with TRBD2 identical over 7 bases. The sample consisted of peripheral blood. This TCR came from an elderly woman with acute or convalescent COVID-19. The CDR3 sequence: CASNEGGSTGELFF. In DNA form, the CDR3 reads TGCGCCAGCAACGAGGGAGGGTCCACCGGGGAGCTGTTTTTT.